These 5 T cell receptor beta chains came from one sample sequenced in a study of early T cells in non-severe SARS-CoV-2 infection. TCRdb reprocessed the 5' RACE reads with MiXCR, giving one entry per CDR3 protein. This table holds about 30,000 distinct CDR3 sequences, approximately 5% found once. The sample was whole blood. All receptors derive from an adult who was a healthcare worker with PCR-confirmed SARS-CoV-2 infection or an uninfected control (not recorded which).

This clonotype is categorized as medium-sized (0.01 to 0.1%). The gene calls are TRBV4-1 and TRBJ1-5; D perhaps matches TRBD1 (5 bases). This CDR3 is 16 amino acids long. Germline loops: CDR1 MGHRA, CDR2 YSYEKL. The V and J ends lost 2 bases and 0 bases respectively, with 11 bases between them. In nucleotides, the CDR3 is TGCGCCAGCAGCCAAACAGGACCGTATAGCAATCAGCCCCAGCATTTT. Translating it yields CASSQTGPYSNQPQHF.

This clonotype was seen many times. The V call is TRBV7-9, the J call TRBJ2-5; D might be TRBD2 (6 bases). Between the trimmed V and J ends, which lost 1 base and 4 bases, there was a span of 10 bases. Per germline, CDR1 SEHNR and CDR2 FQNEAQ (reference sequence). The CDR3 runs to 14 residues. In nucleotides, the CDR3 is TGTGCCAGCAGCTTAGTGGTCGGGGGAGAGACCCAGTACTTC. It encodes CASSLVVGGETQYF.

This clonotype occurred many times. CDR3 in amino acids: CASGIQPIANSPLHF. In DNA, the CDR3 is TGTGCCAGCGGCATTCAACCAATAGCCAATTCACCCCTCCACTTT. This chain uses TRBV12-3 or TRBV12-4 with TRBJ1-6, with D hard to call. The CDR3 consists of 15 residues. V was trimmed by 8 bases and J by 7 bases, leaving 18 bases between them.

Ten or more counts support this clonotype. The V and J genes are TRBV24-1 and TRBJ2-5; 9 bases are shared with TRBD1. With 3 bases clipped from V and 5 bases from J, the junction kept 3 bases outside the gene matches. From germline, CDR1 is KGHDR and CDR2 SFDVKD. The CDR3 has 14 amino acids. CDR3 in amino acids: CATSDHGQGETQYF. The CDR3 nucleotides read TGTGCCACCAGTGATCATGGACAGGGGGAGACCCAGTACTTC.

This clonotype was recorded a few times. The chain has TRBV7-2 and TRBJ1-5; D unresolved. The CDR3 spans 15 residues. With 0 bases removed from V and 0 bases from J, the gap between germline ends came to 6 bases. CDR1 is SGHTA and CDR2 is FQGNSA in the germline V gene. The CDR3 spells CASSLAASSNQPQHF. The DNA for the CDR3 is TGTGCCAGCAGCTTAGCGGCTAGTAGCAATCAGCCCCAGCATTTT.